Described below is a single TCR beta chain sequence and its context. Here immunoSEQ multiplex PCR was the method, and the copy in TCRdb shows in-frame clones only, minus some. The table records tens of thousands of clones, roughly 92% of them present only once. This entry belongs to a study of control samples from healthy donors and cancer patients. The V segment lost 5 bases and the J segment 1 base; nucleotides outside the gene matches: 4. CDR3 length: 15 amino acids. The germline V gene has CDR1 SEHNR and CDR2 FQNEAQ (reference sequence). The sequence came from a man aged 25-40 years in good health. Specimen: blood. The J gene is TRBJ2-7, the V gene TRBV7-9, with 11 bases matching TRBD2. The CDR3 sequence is CASSTLAGESYEQYF. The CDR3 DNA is TGTGCCAGCAGCACACTAGCGGGAGAGTCCTACGAGCAGTACTTC.